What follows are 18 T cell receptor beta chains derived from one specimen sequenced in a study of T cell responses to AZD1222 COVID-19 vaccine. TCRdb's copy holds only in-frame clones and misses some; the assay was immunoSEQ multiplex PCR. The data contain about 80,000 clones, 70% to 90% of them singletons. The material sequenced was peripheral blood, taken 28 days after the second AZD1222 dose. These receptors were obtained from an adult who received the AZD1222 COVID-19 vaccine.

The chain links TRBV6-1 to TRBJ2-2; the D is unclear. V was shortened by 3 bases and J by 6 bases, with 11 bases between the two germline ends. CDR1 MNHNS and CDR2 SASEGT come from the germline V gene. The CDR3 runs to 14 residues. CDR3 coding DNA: TGTGCCAGCAGTGAGCTTTATGAGGCCGGGGAGCTGTTTTTT. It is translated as CASSELYEAGELFF.

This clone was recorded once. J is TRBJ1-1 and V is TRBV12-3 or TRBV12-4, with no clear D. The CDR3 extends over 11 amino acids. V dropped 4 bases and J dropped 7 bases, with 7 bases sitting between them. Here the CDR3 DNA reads TGTGCCAGCAGTTATAAGAGTGAAGCTTTCTTT. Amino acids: CASSYKSEAFF.

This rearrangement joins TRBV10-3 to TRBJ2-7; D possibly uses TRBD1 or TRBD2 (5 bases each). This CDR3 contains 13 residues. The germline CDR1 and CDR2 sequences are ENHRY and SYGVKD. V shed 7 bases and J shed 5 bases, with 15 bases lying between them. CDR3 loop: CAIKSGPKDEQYF. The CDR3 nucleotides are TGTGCCATCAAGTCGGGGCCCAAGGACGAGCAGTACTTC.

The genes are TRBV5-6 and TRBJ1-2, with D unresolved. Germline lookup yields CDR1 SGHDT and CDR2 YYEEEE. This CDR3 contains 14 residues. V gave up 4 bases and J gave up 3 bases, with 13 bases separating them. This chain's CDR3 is CASSRALLHYGYTF. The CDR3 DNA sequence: TGTGCCAGCAGCCGGGCCCTACTTCACTATGGCTACACCTTC.

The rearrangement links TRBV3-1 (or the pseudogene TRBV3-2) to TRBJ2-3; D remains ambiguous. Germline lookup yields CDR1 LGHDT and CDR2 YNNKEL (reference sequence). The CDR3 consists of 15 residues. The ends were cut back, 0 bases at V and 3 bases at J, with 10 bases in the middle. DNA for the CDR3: TGTGCCAGCAGCCAAGAAGTCACTGCGACAGATACGCAGTATTTT. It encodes CASSQEVTATDTQYF.

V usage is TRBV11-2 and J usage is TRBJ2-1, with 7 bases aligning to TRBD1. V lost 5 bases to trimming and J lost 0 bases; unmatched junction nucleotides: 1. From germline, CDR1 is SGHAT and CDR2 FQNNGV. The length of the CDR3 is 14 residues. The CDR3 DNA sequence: TGTGCCAGCAGCGCAGGGGGCTCCTACAATGAGCAGTTCTTC. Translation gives CASSAGGSYNEQFF.

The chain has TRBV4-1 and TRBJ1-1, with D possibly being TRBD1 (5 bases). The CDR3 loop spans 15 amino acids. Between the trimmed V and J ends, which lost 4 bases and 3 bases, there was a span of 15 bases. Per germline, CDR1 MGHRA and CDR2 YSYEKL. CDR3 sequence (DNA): TGCGCCAGCAGCCTAATGCAGGGTGGGTACACTGAAGCTTTCTTT. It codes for CASSLMQGGYTEAFF.

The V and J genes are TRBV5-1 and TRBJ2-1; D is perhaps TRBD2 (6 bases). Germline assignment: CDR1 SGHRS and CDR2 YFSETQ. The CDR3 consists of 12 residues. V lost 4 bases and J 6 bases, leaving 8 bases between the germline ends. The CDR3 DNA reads TGCGCCAGCAGCGTGGGGGGCAATGAGCAGTTCTTC. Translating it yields CASSVGGNEQFF.

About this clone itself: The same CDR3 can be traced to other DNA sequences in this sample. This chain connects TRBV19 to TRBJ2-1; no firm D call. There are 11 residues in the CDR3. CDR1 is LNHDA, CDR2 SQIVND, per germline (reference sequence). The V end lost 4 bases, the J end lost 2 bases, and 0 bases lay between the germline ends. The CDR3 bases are TGTGCCAGTAGTACCTACAATGAGCAGTTCTTC. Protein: CASSTYNEQFF.

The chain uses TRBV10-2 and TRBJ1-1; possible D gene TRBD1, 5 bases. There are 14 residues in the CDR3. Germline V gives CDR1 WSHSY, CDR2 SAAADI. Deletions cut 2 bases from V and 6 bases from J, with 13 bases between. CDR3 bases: TGCGCCAGCAGTGAGGGCAGGGTGGGGTCTGAAGCTTTCTTT. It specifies CASSEGRVGSEAFF.

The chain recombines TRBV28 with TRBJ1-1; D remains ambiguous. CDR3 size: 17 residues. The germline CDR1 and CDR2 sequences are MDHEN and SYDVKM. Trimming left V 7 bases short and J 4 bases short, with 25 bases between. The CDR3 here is CASTASWVGDSGTEAFF. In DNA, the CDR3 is TGTGCCAGCACCGCCAGCTGGGTTGGGGATAGTGGCACTGAAGCTTTCTTT.

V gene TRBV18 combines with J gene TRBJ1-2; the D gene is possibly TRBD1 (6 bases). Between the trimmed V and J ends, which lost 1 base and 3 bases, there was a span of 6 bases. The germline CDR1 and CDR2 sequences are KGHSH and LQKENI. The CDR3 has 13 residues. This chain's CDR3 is CASSPRTDYGYTF. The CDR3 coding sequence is TGTGCCAGCTCACCACGGACAGACTATGGCTACACCTTC.

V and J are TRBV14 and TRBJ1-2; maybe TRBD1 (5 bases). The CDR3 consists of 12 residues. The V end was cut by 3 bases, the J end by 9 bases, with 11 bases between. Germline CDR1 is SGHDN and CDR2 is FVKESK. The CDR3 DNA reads TGTGCCAGCAGCCACGCGGGGGGAAGCTACACCTTC. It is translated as CASSHAGGSYTF. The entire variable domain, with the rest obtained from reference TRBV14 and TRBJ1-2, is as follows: EAGVTQFPSHSVIEKGQTVTLRCDPISGHDNLYWYRRVMGKEIKFLLHFVKESKQDESGMPNNRFLAERTGGTYSTLKVQPAELEDSGVYFCASSHAGGSYTFGSGTRLTVV.

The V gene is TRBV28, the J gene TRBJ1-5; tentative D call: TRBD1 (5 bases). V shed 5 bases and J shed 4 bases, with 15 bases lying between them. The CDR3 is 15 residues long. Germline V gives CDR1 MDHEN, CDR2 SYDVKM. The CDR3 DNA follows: TGTGCCAGCAGTCTAGGGACTGGGTGGAATCAGCCCCAGCATTTT. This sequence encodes CASSLGTGWNQPQHF.

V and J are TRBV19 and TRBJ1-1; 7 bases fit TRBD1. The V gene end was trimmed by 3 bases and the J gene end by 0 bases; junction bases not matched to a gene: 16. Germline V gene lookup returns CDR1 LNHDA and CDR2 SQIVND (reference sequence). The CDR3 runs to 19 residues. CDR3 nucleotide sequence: TGTGCCAGTAGTATTCGACGCTGGGGGACAGCCTCACTGAACACTGAAGCTTTCTTT. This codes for CASSIRRWGTASLNTEAFF.

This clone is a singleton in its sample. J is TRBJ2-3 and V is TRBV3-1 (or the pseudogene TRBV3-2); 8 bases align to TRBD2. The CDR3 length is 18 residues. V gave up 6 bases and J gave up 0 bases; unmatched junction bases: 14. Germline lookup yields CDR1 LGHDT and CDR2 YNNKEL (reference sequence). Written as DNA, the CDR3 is TGTGCCAGCAGTCAAAGGAGCGGGGGCCTCATTAGCACAGATACGCAGTATTTT. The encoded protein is CASSQRSGGLISTDTQYF.

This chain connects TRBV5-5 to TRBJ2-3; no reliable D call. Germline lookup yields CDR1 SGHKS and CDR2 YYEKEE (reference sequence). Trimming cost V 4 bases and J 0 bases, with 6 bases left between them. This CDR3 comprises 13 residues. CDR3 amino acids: CASSEASTDTQYF. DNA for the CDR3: TGTGCCAGCAGCGAAGCAAGCACAGATACGCAGTATTTT.

The CDR3 region is CASTYQGGEKLFF. CDR3 DNA sequence: TGTGCCAGCACTTACCAGGGGGGGGAAAAACTGTTTTTT. The chain employs TRBV7-2 and TRBJ1-4; TRBD1 aligns across 7 bases. There are 13 residues in the CDR3. Trimming removed 7 bases from V and 8 bases from J; junction bases left unmatched: 7. Germline V gene data show CDR1 as SGHTA and CDR2 as FQGNSA. Full variable domain (rest looked up from reference TRBV7-2 and TRBJ1-4): GAGVSQSPSNKVTEKGKDVELRCDPISGHTALYWYRQSLGQGLEFLIYFQGNSAPDKSGLPSDRFSAERTGGSVSTLTIQRTQQEDSAVYLCASTYQGGEKLFFGSGTQLSVL.